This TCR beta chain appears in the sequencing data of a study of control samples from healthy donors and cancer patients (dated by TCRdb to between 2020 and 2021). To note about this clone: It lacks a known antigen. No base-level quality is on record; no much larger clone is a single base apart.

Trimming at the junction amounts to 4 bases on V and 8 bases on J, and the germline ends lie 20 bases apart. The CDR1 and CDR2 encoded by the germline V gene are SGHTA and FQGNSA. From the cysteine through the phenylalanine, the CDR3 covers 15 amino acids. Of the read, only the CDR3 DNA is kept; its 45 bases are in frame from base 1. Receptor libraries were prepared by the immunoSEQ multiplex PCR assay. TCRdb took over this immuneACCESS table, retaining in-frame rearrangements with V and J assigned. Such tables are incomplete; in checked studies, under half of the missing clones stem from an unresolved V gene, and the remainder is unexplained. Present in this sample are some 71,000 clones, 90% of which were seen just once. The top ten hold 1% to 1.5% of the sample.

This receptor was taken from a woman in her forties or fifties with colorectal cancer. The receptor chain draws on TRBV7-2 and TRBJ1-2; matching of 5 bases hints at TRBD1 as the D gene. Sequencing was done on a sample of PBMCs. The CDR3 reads CASSSGDVSFRGYTF. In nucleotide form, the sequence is TGTGCCAGCAGCTCGGGGGACGTATCTTTTCGCGGCTACACCTTC.